A selection of T cell receptor beta chains follows, all from one sample in a study of cytomegalovirus exposure and HLA in healthy donors. Measured with immunoSEQ multiplex PCR; TCRdb has only the in-frame clones, and not every one. The sample has about 76,000 clones; 80% to 90% are singletons. Source material: PBMCs. The origin of the receptors is a young woman in good health and CMV-seronegative. CDR3s include the opening cysteine and the closing phenylalanine or tryptophan. The order of the fields is D gene, J gene, V gene, clone size, CDR3 DNA, CDR3 protein. The D gene is left open where the match is weak. Clone size is shown for a subset of rows, as once, few, many or a class of expanded clone.

>.|TRBJ2-2|TRBV7-6|.
TGTGCCAGCAGCCCTCAGTCAAGAGGGACCGGGGAGCTGTTTTTT
CASSPQSRGTGELFF
>.|TRBJ1-1|TRBV27|once
TGTGCCAGCAGTTTAGGTATTTGGGACACCCAACTGAACACTGAAGCTTTCTTT
CASSLGIWDTQLNTEAFF
>TRBD2|TRBJ2-5|TRBV7-3|once
TGTGCCAGCAGCTTAGCAGCGGGAGGGCCCCAAGAGACCCAGTACTTC
CASSLAAGGPQETQYF
>.|TRBJ1-3|TRBV27|.
TGTGCCAGCAGTTTTAGACATCTTGGAAACACCATATATTTT
CASSFRHLGNTIYF
>.|TRBJ2-6|TRBV7-3|.
TGTGCCAGCAGCTTAAGTACTGCTGGGGCCAACGTCCTGACTTTC
CASSLSTAGANVLTF
>TRBD2|TRBJ2-4|TRBV5-4|.
TGTGCCAGCAGCTTGGGAAAGCGGGGCGTAGCCAAAAACATTCAGTACTTC
CASSLGKRGVAKNIQYF
>.|TRBJ2-3|TRBV9|.
TGTGCCAGCAGCGTAGGTCCTGGGGGGTTTTCTAGCACAGATACGCAGTATTTT
CASSVGPGGFSSTDTQYF
>.|TRBJ2-2|TRBV11-2|.
TGTGCCAGCATCTTAAGACAGGCAGGGCTGTCCGGGGAGCTGTTTTTT
CASILRQAGLSGELFF
>.|TRBJ2-1|TRBV7-9|.
TGTGCCAGCAGCTTAAATGTACAGGGAAGTTGGCAGTTCTTC
CASSLNVQGSWQFF
>.|TRBJ1-1|TRBV18|.
TGTGCCAGCTCATCGAAACAGGGAGACACTGAAGCTTTCTTT
CASSSKQGDTEAFF
>.|TRBJ1-1|TRBV29-1|.
TGCAGCGTTGGCGGGTTCACTGAAGCTTTCTTT
CSVGGFTEAFF
>TRBD1|TRBJ1-2|TRBV2|.
TGTGCCAGCAGGGAACGACAGGGGGCCAACTATGGCTACACCTTC
CASRERQGANYGYTF
>.|TRBJ2-7|TRBV21-1|once
TGTGCCAGCAGCAAAGCCCAGGGGCCCTACGAGCAGTACTTC
CASSKAQGPYEQYF
>.|TRBJ2-2|TRBV19|.
TGTGCCAGTAAAGGCAGGCTGGGCTCGAACACCGGGGAGCTGTTTTTT
CASKGRLGSNTGELFF
>.|TRBJ2-1|TRBV2|.
TGTGCCAGCAGTGATTTGGGCAGGACTCACAATGAGCAGTTCTTC
CASSDLGRTHNEQFF
>.|TRBJ1-2|TRBV9|.
TGTGCCAGCAGCGTCGGGGGGCCAGCCTATGGCTACACCTTC
CASSVGGPAYGYTF
>.|TRBJ2-6|TRBV6-4|.
TGTGCCAGCAGTGGGGGGGGGCTCGGTGGCAACGTCCTGACTTTC
CASSGGGLGGNVLTF
>.|TRBJ2-2|TRBV5-1|.
TGCGCCAGCAGCGGCAGGGATCTCACCGGGGAGCTGTTTTTT
CASSGRDLTGELFF
>.|TRBJ2-5|TRBV6-5|.
TGTGCCACGGGGTCCTCGGGCCCCCAGACCCAGTACTTC
CATGSSGPQTQYF
>TRBD1|TRBJ1-5|TRBV30|once
TGTGCCTGGGATAGGGGGACAGGCCAGCCCCAGCATTTT
CAWDRGTGQPQHF
>.|TRBJ1-5|TRBV4-2|.
TGTGCCAGCAGCCAAGTCGGTCAGCCCCAGCATTTT
CASSQVGQPQHF
>TRBD2|TRBJ2-2|TRBV29-1|.
TGCAGCGTCCCCGGGACTAGCGGAGGTCCCACCGGGGAGCTGTTTTTT
CSVPGTSGGPTGELFF
>.|TRBJ1-2|TRBV2|.
TGTGCCAGCAGCCCAGGGGTTGGCTACACCTTC
CASSPGVGYTF
>.|TRBJ1-1|TRBV5-1|.
TGCGCCAGCAGCACCCGACCCACAGGGAACACTGAAGCTTTCTTT
CASSTRPTGNTEAFF
>.|TRBJ1-5|TRBV11-2|.
TGTGCCAGCAGCGCCGGTCCTGATCAGCCCCAGCATTTT
CASSAGPDQPQHF